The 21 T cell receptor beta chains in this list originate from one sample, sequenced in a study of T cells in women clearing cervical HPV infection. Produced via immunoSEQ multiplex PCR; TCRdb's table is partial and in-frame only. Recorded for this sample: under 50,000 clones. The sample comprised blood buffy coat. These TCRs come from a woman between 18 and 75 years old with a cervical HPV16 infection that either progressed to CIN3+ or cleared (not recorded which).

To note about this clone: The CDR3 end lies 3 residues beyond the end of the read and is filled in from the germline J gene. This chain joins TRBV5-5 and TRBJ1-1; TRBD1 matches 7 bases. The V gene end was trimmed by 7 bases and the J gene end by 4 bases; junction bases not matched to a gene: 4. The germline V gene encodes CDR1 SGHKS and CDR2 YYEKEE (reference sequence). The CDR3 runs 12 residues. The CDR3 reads CASESGGTEAFF. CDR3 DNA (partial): TGTGCCAGCGAATCAGGGGGCACTGAA.

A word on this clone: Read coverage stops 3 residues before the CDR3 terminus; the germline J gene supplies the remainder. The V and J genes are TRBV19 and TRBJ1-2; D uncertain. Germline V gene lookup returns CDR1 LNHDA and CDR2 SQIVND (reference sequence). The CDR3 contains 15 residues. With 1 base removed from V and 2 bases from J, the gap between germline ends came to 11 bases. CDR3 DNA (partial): TGTGCCAGTAGTATAGGAGCCCGGTTGAACTATGGC. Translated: CASSIGARLNYG. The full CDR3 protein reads CASSIGARLNYGYTF.

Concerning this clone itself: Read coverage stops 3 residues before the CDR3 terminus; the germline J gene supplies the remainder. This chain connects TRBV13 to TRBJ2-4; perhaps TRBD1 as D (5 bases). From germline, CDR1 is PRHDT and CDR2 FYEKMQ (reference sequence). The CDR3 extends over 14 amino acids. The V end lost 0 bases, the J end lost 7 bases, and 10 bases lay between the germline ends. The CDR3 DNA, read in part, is TGTGCCAGCAGCTTAGGGGCAGGGCGGAACATT. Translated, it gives CASSLGAGRNI. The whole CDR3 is CASSLGAGRNIQYF.

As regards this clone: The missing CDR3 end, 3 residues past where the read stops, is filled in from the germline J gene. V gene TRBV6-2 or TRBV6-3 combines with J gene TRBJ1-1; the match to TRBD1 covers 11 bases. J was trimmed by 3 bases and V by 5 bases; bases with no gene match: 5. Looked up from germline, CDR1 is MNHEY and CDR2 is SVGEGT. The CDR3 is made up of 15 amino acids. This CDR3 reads CASSAWDRGDTEAFF. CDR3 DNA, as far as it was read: TGTGCCAGCAGTGCCTGGGACAGGGGGGACACTGAA.

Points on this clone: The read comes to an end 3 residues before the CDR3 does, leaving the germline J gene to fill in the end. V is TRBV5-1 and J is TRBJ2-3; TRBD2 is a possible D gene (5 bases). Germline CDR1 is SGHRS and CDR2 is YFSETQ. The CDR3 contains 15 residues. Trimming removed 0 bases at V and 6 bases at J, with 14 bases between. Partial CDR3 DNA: TGCGCCAGCAGCTTGGGCGGCGGGTCTCCCGATACG. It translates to CASSLGGGSPDT. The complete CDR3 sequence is CASSLGGGSPDTQYF.

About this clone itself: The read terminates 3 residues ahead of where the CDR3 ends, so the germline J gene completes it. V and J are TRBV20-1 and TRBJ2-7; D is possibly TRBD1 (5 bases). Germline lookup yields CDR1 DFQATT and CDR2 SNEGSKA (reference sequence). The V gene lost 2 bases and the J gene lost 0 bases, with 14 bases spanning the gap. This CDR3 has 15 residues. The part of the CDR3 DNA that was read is TGCAGTGCTAGACCCACGGACATCCTCTCCTACGAG. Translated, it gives CSARPTDILSYE. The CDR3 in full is CSARPTDILSYEQYF.

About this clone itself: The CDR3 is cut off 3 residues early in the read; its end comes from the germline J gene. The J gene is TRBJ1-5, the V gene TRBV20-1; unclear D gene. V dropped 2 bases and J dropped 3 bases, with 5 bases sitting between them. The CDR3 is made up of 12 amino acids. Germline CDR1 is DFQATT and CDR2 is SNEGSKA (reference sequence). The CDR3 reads CSARKLNQPQHF. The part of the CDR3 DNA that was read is TGCAGTGCTAGAAAGCTCAATCAGCCC.

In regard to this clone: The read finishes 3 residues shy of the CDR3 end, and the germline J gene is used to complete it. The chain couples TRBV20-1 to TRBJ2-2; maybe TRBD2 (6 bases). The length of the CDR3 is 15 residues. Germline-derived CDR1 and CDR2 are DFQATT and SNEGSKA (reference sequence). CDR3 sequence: CSASSRGSSNEKLFF. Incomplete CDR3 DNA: TGCAGTGCTAGCTCCCGGGGGTCGTCTAATGAAAAG.

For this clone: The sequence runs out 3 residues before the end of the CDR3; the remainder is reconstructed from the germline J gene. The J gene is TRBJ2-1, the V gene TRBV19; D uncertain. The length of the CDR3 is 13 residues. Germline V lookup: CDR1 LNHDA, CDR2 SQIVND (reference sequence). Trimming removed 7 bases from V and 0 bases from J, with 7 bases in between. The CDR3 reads CASKSGSYNEQFF. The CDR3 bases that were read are TGTGCCAGTAAGTCGGGCTCCTACAATGAG.

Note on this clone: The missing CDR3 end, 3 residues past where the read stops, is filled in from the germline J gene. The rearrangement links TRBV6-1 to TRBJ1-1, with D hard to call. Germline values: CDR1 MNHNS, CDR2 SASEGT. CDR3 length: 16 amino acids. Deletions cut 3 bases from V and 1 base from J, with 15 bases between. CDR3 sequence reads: CASSDRRRGSNTEAFF. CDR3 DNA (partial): TGTGCCAGCAGTGATCGTCGTCGAGGGTCGAACACTGAA.

The CDR3 region is CASSAYSGHLYNDYTF. CDR3 DNA, as far as it was read: TGTGCCAGCAGTGCCTATAGCGGGCACCTTTACAATGAC. The chain carries TRBV2 and TRBJ1-2; no clear D. The CDR3 end is not reached by the read, which stops 3 residues before it; the germline J gene fills it in. The germline gives CDR1 SNHLY, CDR2 FYNNEI. The CDR3 covers 16 residues.

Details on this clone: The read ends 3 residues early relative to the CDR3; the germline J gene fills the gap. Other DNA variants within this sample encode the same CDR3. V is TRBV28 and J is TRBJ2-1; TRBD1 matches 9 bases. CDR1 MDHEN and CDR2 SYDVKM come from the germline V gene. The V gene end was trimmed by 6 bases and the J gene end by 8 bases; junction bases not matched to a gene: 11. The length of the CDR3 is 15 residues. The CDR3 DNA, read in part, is TGTGCCAGCAGCTTAGGACAGGGGATCGGGTATGAG. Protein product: CASSLGQGIGYE. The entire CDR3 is CASSLGQGIGYEQFF.

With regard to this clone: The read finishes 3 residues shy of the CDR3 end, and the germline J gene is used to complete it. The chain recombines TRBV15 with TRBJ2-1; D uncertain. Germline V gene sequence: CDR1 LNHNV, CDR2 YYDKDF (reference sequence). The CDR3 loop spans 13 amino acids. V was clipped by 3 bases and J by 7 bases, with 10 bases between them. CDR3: CATSSLDTNEQFF. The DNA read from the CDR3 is TGTGCCACCAGCAGCCTAGATACTAATGAG.

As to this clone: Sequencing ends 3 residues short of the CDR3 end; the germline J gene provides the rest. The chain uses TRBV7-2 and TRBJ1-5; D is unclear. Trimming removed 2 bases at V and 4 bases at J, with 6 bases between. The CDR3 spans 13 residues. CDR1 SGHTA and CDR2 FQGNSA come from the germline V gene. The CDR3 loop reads CASSLTGNQPQHF. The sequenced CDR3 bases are TGTGCCAGCAGCTTAACCGGGAATCAGCCC.

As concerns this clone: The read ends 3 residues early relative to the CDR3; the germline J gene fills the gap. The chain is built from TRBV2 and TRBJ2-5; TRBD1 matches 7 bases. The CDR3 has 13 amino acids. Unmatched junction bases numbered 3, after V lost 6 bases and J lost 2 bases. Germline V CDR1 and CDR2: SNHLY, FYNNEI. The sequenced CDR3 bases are TGTGCCAGCAGGACAGGGTCACAAGAGACC. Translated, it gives CASRTGSQET. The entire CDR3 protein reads CASRTGSQETQYF.

CDR3 residues: CASSIWGRWTEAFF. Partial CDR3 DNA: TGTGCCAGTAGTATTTGGGGCAGGTGGACTGAA. This rearrangement joins TRBV19 to TRBJ1-1; D is possibly TRBD1 (5 bases). The sequenced fragment ends 3 residues before the CDR3 boundary, so the rest is inferred from the germline J gene. Germline lookup yields CDR1 LNHDA and CDR2 SQIVND (reference sequence). V lost 3 bases and J lost 5, with 13 bases in between. There are 14 residues in the CDR3.

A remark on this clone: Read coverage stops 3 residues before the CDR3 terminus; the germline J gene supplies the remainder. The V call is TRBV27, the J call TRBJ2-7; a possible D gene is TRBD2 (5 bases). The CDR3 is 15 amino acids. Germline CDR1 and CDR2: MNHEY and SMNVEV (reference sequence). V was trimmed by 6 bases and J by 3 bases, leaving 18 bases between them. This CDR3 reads CASRRAGPRSYEQYF. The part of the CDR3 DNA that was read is TGTGCCAGCAGGCGGGCGGGCCCCAGGAGCTACGAG.

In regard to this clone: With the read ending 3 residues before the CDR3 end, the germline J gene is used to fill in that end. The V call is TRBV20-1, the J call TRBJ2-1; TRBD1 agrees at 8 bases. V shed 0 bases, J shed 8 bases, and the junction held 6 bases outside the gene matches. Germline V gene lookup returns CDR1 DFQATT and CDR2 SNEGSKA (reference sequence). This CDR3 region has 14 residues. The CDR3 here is CSARDDRGFDEQFF. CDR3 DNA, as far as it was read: TGCAGTGCTAGAGACGACAGGGGTTTTGATGAG.

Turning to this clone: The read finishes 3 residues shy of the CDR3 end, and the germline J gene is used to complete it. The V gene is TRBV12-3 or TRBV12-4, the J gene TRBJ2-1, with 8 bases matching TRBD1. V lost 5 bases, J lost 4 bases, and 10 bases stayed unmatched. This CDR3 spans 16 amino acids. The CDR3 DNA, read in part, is TGTGCCAGCAGTAAAAAGACAGGGGTAGGGTACAATGAG. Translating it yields CASSKKTGVGYNE. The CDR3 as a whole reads CASSKKTGVGYNEQFF.

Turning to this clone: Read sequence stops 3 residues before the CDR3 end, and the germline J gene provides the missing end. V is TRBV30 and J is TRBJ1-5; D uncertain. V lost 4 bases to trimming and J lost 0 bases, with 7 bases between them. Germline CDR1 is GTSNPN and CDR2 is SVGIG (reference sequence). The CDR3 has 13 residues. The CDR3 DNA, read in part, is TGTGCCTGGACAGGCAATAGCAATCAGCCC. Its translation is CAWTGNSNQP. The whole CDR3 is CAWTGNSNQPQHF.

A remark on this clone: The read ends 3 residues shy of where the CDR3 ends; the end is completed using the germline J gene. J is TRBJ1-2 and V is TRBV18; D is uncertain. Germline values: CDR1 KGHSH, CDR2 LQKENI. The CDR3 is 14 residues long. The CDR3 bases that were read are TGTGCCAGCTCACCACCTAGCGTCTACAATGAC. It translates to CASSPPSVYND. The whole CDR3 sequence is CASSPPSVYNDYTF.